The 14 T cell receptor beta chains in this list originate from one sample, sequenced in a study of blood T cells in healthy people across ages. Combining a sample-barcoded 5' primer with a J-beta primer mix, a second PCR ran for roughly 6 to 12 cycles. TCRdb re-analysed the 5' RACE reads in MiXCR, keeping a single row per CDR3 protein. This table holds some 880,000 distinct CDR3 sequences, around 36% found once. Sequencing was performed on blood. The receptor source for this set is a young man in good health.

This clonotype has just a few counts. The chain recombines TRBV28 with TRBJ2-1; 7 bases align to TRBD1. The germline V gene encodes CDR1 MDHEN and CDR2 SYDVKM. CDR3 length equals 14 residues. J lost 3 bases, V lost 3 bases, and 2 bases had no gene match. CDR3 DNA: TGTGCCAGCAGTTTCGGACAGGTCTACAATGAGCAGTTCTTC. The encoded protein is CASSFGQVYNEQFF.

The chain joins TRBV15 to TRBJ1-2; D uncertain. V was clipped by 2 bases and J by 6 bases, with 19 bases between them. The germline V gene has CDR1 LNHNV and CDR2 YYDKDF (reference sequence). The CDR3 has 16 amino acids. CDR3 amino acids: CATSRPRAQNINGYTF. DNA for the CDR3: TGTGCCACCAGCAGACCTCGGGCCCAGAACATCAATGGCTACACCTTC. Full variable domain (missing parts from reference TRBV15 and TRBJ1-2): DAMVIQNPRYQVTQFGKPVTLSCSQTLNHNVMYWYQQKSSQAPKLLFHYYDKDFNNEADTPDNFQSRRPNTSFCFLDIRSPGLGDTAMYLCATSRPRAQNINGYTFGSGTRLTVV.

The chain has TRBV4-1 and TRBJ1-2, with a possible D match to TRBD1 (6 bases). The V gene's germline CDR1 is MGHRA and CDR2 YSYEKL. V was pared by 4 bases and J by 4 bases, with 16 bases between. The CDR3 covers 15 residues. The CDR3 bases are TGCGCCAGCAGCCCGACACAGGACAGCTCCTATGGCTACACCTTC. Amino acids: CASSPTQDSSYGYTF.

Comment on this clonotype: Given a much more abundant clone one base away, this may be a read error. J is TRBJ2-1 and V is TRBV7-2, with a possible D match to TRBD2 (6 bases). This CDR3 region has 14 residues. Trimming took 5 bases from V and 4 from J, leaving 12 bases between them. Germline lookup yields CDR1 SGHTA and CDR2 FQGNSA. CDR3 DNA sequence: TGTACCAGCAGCAAAGGGACTCCTTACAATGAGCAGTTCTTC. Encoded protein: CTSSKGTPYNEQFF. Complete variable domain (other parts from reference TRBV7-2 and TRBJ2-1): GAGVSQSPSNKVTEKGKDVELRCDPISGHTALYWYRQSLGQGLEFLIYFQGNSAPDKSGLPSDRFSAERTGGSVSTLTIQRTQQEDSAVYLCTSSKGTPYNEQFFGPGTRLTVL.

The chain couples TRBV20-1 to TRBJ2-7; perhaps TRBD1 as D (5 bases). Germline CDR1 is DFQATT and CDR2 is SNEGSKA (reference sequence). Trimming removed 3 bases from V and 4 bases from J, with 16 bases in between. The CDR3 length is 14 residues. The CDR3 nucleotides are TGCAGTGCTAGTCCCTCGACAGACCATTACGAGCAGTACTTC. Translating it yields CSASPSTDHYEQYF.

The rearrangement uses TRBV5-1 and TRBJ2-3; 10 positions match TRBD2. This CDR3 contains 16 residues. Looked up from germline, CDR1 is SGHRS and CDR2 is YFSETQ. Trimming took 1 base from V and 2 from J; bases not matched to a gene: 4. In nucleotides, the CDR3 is TGCGCCAGCAGCTTGCTAGCGGGGGTTGCCACAGATACGCAGTATTTT. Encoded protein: CASSLLAGVATDTQYF.

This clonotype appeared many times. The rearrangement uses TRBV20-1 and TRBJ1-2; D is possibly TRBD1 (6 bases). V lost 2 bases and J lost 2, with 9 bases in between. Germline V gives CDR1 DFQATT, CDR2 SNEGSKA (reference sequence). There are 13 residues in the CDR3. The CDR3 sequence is CSARLTGNYGYTF. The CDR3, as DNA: TGCAGTGCTAGACTCACAGGGAACTATGGCTACACCTTC.

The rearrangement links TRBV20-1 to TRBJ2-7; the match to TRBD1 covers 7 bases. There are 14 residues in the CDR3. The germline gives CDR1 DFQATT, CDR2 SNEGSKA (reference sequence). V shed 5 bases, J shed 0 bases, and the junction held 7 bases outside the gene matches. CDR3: CSAADRRSSYEQYF. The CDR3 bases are TGCAGTGCTGCGGACAGGAGGAGCTCCTACGAGCAGTACTTC.

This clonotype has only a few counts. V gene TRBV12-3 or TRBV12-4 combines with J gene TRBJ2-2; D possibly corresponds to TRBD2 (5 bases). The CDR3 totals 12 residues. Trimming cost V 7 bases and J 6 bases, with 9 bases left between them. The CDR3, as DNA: TGTGCCAGCACCAGCGGTGCCGGGGAGCTGTTTTTT. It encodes CASTSGAGELFF.

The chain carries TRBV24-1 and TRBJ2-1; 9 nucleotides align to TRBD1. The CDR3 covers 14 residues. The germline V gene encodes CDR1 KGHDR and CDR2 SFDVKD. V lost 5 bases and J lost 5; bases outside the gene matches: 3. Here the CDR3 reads CATSGQGGDNEQFF. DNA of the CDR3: TGTGCCACCAGTGGACAGGGGGGGGACAATGAGCAGTTCTTC.

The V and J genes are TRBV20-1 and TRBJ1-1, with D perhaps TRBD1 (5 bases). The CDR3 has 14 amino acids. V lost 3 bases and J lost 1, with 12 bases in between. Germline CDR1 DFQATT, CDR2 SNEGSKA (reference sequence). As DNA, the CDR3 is TGCAGTGCTAGTGCAGGCAGGGCGAACACTGAAGCTTTCTTT. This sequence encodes CSASAGRANTEAFF.

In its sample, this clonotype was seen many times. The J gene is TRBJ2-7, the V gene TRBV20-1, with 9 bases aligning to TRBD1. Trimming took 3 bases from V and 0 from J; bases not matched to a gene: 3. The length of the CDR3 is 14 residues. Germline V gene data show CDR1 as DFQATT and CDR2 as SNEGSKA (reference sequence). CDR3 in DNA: TGCAGTGCTAGTGGGACAGGGAACTCCTACGAGCAGTACTTC. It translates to CSASGTGNSYEQYF.

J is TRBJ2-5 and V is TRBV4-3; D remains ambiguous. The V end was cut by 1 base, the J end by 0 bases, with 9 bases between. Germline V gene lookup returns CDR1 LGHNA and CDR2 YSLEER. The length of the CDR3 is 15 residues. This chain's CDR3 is CASSQVVGNQETQYF. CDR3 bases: TGCGCCAGCAGCCAAGTAGTGGGAAACCAAGAGACCCAGTACTTC.

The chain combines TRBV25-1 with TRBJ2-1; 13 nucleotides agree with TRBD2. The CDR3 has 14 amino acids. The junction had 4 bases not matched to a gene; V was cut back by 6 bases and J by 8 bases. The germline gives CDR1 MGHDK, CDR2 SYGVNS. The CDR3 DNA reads TGTGCCAGCAGGGTGACTAGCGGGAGGCATGAGCAGTTCTTC. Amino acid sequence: CASRVTSGRHEQFF. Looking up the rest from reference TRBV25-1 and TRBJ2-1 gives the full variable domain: EADIYQTPRYLVIGTGKKITLECSQTMGHDKMYWYQQDPGMELHLIHYSYGVNSTEKGDLSSESTVSRIRTEHFPLTLESARPSHTSQYLCASRVTSGRHEQFFGPGTRLTVL.